The present TCR beta chain was sequenced within a study of blood T cell repertoires in COVID-19. Overall study context: Researchers got acute and convalescent COVID-19 samples from the United States, Italy and Spain.

The repertoire was sequenced with immunoSEQ multiplex PCR; TCRdb's copy has only in-frame clones and lacks some. The table includes 100,000 to 120,000 clones, roughly 80% detected once. Deletions cut 0 bases from V and 2 bases from J, with 8 bases between. Germline V gives CDR1 SGHTS, CDR2 YDEGEE. The CDR3 totals 14 residues. Sequenced: peripheral blood. The sequence derives from a woman aged 55-69 years with acute or convalescent COVID-19. The chain uses TRBV5-8 and TRBJ1-2; the D gene is possibly TRBD1 (5 bases). The chain's CDR3 is CASSLVGGNYGYTF. Here the CDR3 DNA reads TGTGCCAGCAGCTTGGTCGGGGGGAACTATGGCTACACCTTC.